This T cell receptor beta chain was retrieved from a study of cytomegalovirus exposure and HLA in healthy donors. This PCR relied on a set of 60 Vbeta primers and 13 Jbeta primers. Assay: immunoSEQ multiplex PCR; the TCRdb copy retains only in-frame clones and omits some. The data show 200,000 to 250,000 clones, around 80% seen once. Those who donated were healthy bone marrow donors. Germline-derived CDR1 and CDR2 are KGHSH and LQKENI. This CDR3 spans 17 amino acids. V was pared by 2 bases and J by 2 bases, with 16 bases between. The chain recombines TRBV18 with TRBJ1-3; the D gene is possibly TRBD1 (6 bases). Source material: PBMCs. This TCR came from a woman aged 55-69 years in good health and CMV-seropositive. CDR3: CASSPRIGQGTGNTIYF. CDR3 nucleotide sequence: TGTGCCAGCTCACCAAGGATTGGCCAGGGGACTGGAAACACCATATATTTT.